This record covers a single T cell receptor (beta chain). The target antigen is unknown. Losses at the gene ends were 3 bases for V and 3 bases for J; bases not matched to a gene: 1. Germline values: CDR1 MDHEN, CDR2 SYDVKM. The CDR3 contains 13 residues. This sample was taken from a study of T cells after yellow fever vaccination. Findings of the study overall: From the bulk population, abundant clonotypes could contaminate and appear within FACS-sorted repertoires. The secondary T-cell response peaked on day 5, not day 15, but was weaker. Once the booster was given, most primary-vaccination clones reappeared, at around 96% for CD4 and 88% for CD8.

5'RACE template switching generated TCR cDNA, adding a universal primer site and UMIs. TCRdb used MiXCR to reprocess the 5' RACE reads, holding one entry per CDR3 protein. The table includes around 250,000 distinct CDR3 sequences, around 5.3% detected once. The TCR sequence derives from a man younger than 35 who received the YFV17D yellow fever vaccine. The material was CD4+ T cells sorted from PBMCs, obtained on the day of the yellow fever booster vaccination. The gene calls are TRBV28 and TRBJ2-7; 8 nucleotides agree with TRBD1. The CDR3 here is CASSLDRDYEQYF. DNA for the CDR3: TGTGCCAGCAGTTTGGACAGGGACTACGAGCAGTACTTC.